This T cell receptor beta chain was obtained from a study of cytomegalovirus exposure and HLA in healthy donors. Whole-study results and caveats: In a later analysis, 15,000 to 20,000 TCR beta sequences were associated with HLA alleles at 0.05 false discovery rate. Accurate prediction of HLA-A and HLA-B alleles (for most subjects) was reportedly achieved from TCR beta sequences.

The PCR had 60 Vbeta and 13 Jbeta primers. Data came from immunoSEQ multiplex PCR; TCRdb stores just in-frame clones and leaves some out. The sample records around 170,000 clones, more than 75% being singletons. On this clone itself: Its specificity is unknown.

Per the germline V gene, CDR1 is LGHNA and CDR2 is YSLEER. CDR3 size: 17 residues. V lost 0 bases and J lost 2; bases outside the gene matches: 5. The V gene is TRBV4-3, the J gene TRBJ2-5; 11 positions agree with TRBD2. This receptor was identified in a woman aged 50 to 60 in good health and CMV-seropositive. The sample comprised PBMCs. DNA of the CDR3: TGCGCCAGCAGCCAAGATACGACTAGCGGGGCGCAAGAGACCCAGTACTTC. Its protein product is CASSQDTTSGAQETQYF.